Reported below is one T cell receptor beta chain. Original analysis: By means of reference gene primer amplification, nucleated cell counts were estimated. The protocol was immunoSEQ multiplex PCR, while the TCRdb copy is restricted to in-frame clones and leaves out a portion. D and trimming come from the DNA, and the V and J calls and clone size come from that table. The data contain about 150,000 clones, 85% to 90% of them seen just once; the ten biggest clones take up approximately 2.8%. The ends lost 8 bases at V and 3 bases at J; junction bases unmatched: 0. The CDR3 spans 13 residues. Germline V gene lookup returns CDR1 MNHEY and CDR2 SVGAGI. The data were obtained in a study of blood T cell repertoires in COVID-19. Overall study context: Acute-phase and convalescent COVID-19 samples originated in the United States, Italy and Spain. The cDNA or gDNA used as material had been derived from T cells, B-cell-depleted T cells, or PBMCs.

Source material: peripheral blood. V is TRBV6-5 and J is TRBJ2-7, with TRBD2 matching over 14 bases. The sequence derives from a woman aged 60-75 years with active COVID-19. CDR3 loop: CASGTSGGYEQYF. For the CDR3, the DNA is TGTGCCAGCGGGACTAGCGGGGGCTACGAGCAGTACTTC.